The 22 T cell receptor beta chains in this list originate from one sample, sequenced in a study of blood T cell repertoires in COVID-19. Some clones are missing from TCRdb's copy, which holds only in-frame ones; the method was immunoSEQ multiplex PCR. The sample holds some 48,000 clones; approximately 91% are singletons and the top ten take about 2.9%. Sample: peripheral blood. The origin of the receptors is a man in his forties or fifties with active COVID-19.

The V call is TRBV6-6, the J call TRBJ1-3; 11 bases map to TRBD1. CDR3 size: 15 residues. With V trimmed by 6 bases and J by 3 bases, 4 bases remained unmatched. Germline CDR1 is MNHNY and CDR2 is SVGAGI (reference sequence). Here the CDR3 DNA reads TGTGCCAGCAGGGACAGGGGGCAGGATGGAAACACCATATATTTT. As protein: CASRDRGQDGNTIYF.

The chain is built from TRBV6-5 and TRBJ2-1, with D tentatively TRBD2 (6 bases). Germline V CDR1 and CDR2: MNHEY, SVGAGI. The CDR3 runs 13 residues. V shed 2 bases and J shed 7 bases, with 9 bases lying between them. For the CDR3, the DNA is TGTGCCAGCAGTTACCCGACTAGGAATGAGCAGTTCTTC. Translated: CASSYPTRNEQFF.

V usage is TRBV20-1 and J usage is TRBJ1-5; D gene unclear. Germline V gene lookup returns CDR1 DFQATT and CDR2 SNEGSKA (reference sequence). V was trimmed by 3 bases and J by 4 bases, leaving 10 bases between them. There are 13 residues in the CDR3. In DNA form, the CDR3 reads TGCAGTGCTAGTATTGCAGTAAATCAGCCCCAGCATTTT. Residues: CSASIAVNQPQHF.

This clone turned up a few times. The CDR3 bases are TGTGCCAGCAGCTTAGACAGGGTCGGGCAGCCCCAGCATTTT. Encoded protein: CASSLDRVGQPQHF. The chain uses TRBV5-4 and TRBJ1-5, with TRBD1 matching over 7 bases. The CDR3 loop spans 14 amino acids. The germline V gene has CDR1 SGHNT and CDR2 YYREEE (reference sequence). The trim removed 2 bases at V and 7 bases at J, leaving 6 bases unmatched.

The rearrangement uses TRBV15 and TRBJ2-3; D is perhaps TRBD2 (5 bases). There are 17 residues in the CDR3. Trimming took 0 bases from V and 8 from J, leaving 21 bases between them. Per the germline V gene, CDR1 is LNHNV and CDR2 is YYDKDF (reference sequence). The CDR3 protein is CATSRDRVDPTGSTQYF. CDR3 nucleotides: TGTGCCACCAGCAGAGATAGGGTGGACCCCACTGGGAGTACGCAGTATTTT.

In this sample, this clone turned up once. The rearrangement joins TRBV7-3 to TRBJ2-7, with 8 bases lining up with TRBD2. The V gene's germline CDR1 is SGHTA and CDR2 FQGTGA. This CDR3 has 13 residues. V trimming: 5 bases; J trimming: 6 bases; junction bases outside the gene matches: 6. The CDR3 loop reads CASSLLGGGEQYF. Written as DNA, the CDR3 is TGTGCCAGCAGCCTCCTCGGGGGGGGCGAGCAGTACTTC.

The CDR3 loop is CASSQEAGRTEQFF. CDR3 DNA sequence: TGCGCCAGCAGCCAAGAGGCGGGGAGGACTGAGCAGTTCTTC. This sequence joins TRBV4-3 and TRBJ2-1, with D possibly matching TRBD2 (6 bases). Trimming removed 0 bases from V and 9 bases from J, with 12 bases in between. The germline V gene has CDR1 LGHNA and CDR2 YSLEER. The CDR3 covers 14 residues.

The chain has TRBV7-6 and TRBJ2-1, with 13 bases lining up with TRBD2. This CDR3 has 17 amino acids. The V gene's germline CDR1 is SGHVS and CDR2 FNYEAQ. The V segment lost 4 bases and the J segment 1 base; nucleotides outside the gene matches: 4. CDR3 DNA sequence: TGTGCCAGCAGCTCTCAGACTAGCGGGGGGTCCTACAATGAGCAGTTCTTC. It codes for CASSSQTSGGSYNEQFF.

CDR3 region: CASSREAADTQYF. In DNA, the CDR3 is TGTGCCAGCAGCCGGGAGGCCGCAGATACGCAGTATTTT. J is TRBJ2-3 and V is TRBV6-4; TRBD2 aligns across 7 bases. The germline V gene encodes CDR1 MRHNA and CDR2 SNTAGT. The V and J ends lost 6 bases and 4 bases, in that order; junction bases with no gene match: 4. The CDR3 extends over 13 amino acids.

The chain joins TRBV11-2 to TRBJ1-1, with D possibly TRBD1 on 5 matching bases. Germline CDR1 and CDR2: SGHAT and FQNNGV. The CDR3 has 14 amino acids. V was pared by 5 bases and J by 6 bases, with 16 bases between. CDR3 protein: CASSPLQQGPEAFF. The CDR3 nucleotides read TGTGCCAGCAGCCCACTGCAGCAGGGTCCTGAAGCTTTCTTT.

The chain carries TRBV5-6 and TRBJ1-2; 7 bases map to TRBD1. CDR3 size: 16 residues. The V gene end was trimmed by 0 bases and the J gene end by 5 bases; junction bases not matched to a gene: 10. Germline CDR1 is SGHDT and CDR2 is YYEEEE. CDR3 residues: CASSLGLDREGYGYTF. The CDR3 DNA reads as TGTGCCAGCAGCTTGGGCTTAGACAGGGAAGGGTATGGCTACACCTTC.

This chain links TRBV5-4 with TRBJ1-2, with 9 bases lining up with TRBD1. The germline V gene has CDR1 SGHNT and CDR2 YYREEE (reference sequence). The junction had 8 bases not matched to a gene; V was cut back by 0 bases and J by 8 bases. The CDR3 sequence is 15 residues long. CDR3 DNA: TGTGCCAGCAGCTTGGGGGACAGGGAAGGGGGCGGCTACACCTTC. Its translation: CASSLGDREGGGYTF.

The CDR3 coding sequence is TGTGCCAGTAGTAGGACAGGAACCTACGAGCAGTACTTC. This gives the protein CASSRTGTYEQYF. The chain carries TRBV19 and TRBJ2-7; 7 positions agree with TRBD1. The CDR3 is 13 amino acids. The V and J ends lost 4 bases and 2 bases, in that order; junction bases with no gene match: 2. Germline V gene lookup returns CDR1 LNHDA and CDR2 SQIVND (reference sequence).

The rearrangement links TRBV5-1 to TRBJ2-5; D ambiguous. The V end lost 1 base, the J end lost 5 bases, and 9 bases lay between the germline ends. Per germline, CDR1 SGHRS and CDR2 YFSETQ. The CDR3 contains 13 residues. The CDR3 DNA sequence: TGCGCCAGCAGCTTGTCCCCTACCGAGACCCAGTACTTC. Its translation: CASSLSPTETQYF. Combining the CDR3 with reference TRBV5-1 and TRBJ2-5 gives the whole variable domain KAGVTQTPRYLIKTRGQQVTLSCSPISGHRSVSWYQQTPGQGLQFLFEYFSETQRNKGNFPGRFSGRQFSNSRSEMNVSTLELGDSALYLCASSLSPTETQYFGPGTRLLVL.

This rearrangement joins TRBV6-1 to TRBJ1-1, with 7 bases matching TRBD1. V lost 3 bases to trimming and J lost 0 bases; unmatched junction nucleotides: 4. The CDR3 is 15 residues long. Per germline, CDR1 MNHNS and CDR2 SASEGT. The CDR3 protein is CASSDRGQLNTEAFF. In DNA form, the CDR3 reads TGTGCCAGCAGTGATCGGGGACAGCTGAACACTGAAGCTTTCTTT.

J is TRBJ2-5 and V is TRBV7-8, with a weak D call TRBD2 (6 bases). The V end was cut by 8 bases, the J end by 3 bases, with 13 bases between. Looked up from germline, CDR1 is SGHVS and CDR2 is FQNEAQ. CDR3 length: 13 amino acids. The CDR3 protein is CASYRGKKETQYF. The CDR3 DNA follows: TGTGCCAGCTATCGGGGGAAGAAAGAGACCCAGTACTTC.

CDR3 sequence: CASSITSGRGETQYF. In DNA form, the CDR3 reads TGTGCCAGCAGTATTACTAGCGGGAGGGGGGAGACCCAGTACTTC. The chain carries TRBV11-3 and TRBJ2-5; TRBD2 aligns across 13 bases. In germline, CDR1 is SGHNT, CDR2 YENEEA. The CDR3 covers 15 residues. Trimming removed 6 bases from V and 5 bases from J; junction bases left unmatched: 6. Variable domain in full (rest from reference TRBV11-3 and TRBJ2-5): EAGVVQSPRYKIIEKKQPVAFWCNPISGHNTLYWYLQNLGQGPELLIRYENEEAVDDSQLPKDRFSAERLKGVDSTLKIQPAELGDSAVYLCASSITSGRGETQYFGPGTRLLVL.

The V call is TRBV5-5, the J call TRBJ2-5; tentatively, D is TRBD2 (5 bases). The germline V and J ends were trimmed by 0 bases and 2 bases, with 5 bases remaining between them. CDR3 length equals 13 residues. In germline, CDR1 is SGHKS, CDR2 YYEKEE (reference sequence). The CDR3 DNA reads TGTGCCAGCAGCTTGGGGGAGCAAGAGACCCAGTACTTC. Translating gives CASSLGEQETQYF.

This clone was picked up one time. The V gene is TRBV9, the J gene TRBJ2-3; 11 nucleotides align to TRBD1. The CDR3 is 15 residues long. Germline V lookup: CDR1 SGDLS, CDR2 YYNGEE. With V trimmed by 2 bases and J by 3 bases, 2 bases remained unmatched. The CDR3 nucleotides are TGTGCCAGCAGCGTCGGGACAGGGGGTACAGATACGCAGTATTTT. Encoded protein: CASSVGTGGTDTQYF.

V and J are TRBV5-4 and TRBJ2-7; a possible D gene is TRBD2 (6 bases). V lost 0 bases and J 6 bases, leaving 16 bases between the germline ends. The germline V gene has CDR1 SGHNT and CDR2 YYREEE (reference sequence). This CDR3 has 15 residues. Here the CDR3 reads CASSLGTGALREQYV. The CDR3 DNA follows: TGTGCCAGCAGCTTGGGAACGGGAGCTCTCCGCGAGCAGTACGTC.

This clone came up a few times. The chain uses TRBV27 and TRBJ1-5; D gene unclear. V dropped 3 bases and J dropped 4 bases, with 10 bases sitting between them. The CDR3 has 14 amino acids. CDR1 and CDR2 (germline): MNHEY, SMNVEV (reference sequence). CDR3 bases: TGTGCCAGCAGTTTGGCGGGGAGTAATCAGCCCCAGCATTTT. Translation: CASSLAGSNQPQHF.

This chain links TRBV29-1 with TRBJ2-1, with 13 positions matching TRBD2. Germline V gene lookup returns CDR1 SQVTM and CDR2 ANQGSEA. V trimming: 6 bases; J trimming: 5 bases; junction bases outside the gene matches: 7. The CDR3 loop spans 15 amino acids. CDR3 in amino acids: CSVETSGRLNNEQFF. Here the CDR3 DNA reads TGCAGCGTGGAGACTAGCGGGAGGTTAAACAATGAGCAGTTCTTC.